This T cell receptor (beta chain) was identified in a study of blood T cells in healthy people across ages. The germline V gene encodes CDR1 SGHVS and CDR2 FQNEAQ. The V and J ends lost 1 base and 0 bases respectively, with 12 bases between them. This CDR3 has 17 residues. A J-beta primer mix and a sample-barcoded 5' primer were used in a second PCR of roughly 6 to 11 cycles. TCRdb recomputed calls from the 5' RACE reads with MiXCR, one row per CDR3 protein. The data hold about 1.8 million distinct CDR3 sequences, with approximately 50% observed a single time. J is TRBJ1-4 and V is TRBV7-8; D is undetermined. The sequencing input was blood. The sequence came from a middle-aged woman in good health. Here the CDR3 DNA reads TGTGCCAGCAGCTTAGGCAGGAAAGGAGCAACTAATGAAAAACTGTTTTTT. Protein product: CASSLGRKGATNEKLFF.